Below, 8 T cell receptor beta chains from the same sample are listed, as sequenced in a study of T cells in Graves' hyperthyroidism and ophthalmopathy. Amplified TCR beta CDR3 regions came from RNA transcripts. An initial round of RT-PCR targeting the TCR CDR3 relied on the HTBI primer set. TCRdb re-called the multiplex PCR reads with MiXCR, one entry per CDR3 protein. The table has some 770,000 distinct CDR3 sequences, around 15% seen once. Sequencing input: blood. The receptor source for this set is a young man with Graves' hyperthyroidism.

Comments on this clonotype: A clone one base away is much larger, so this may be a read error. This sequence joins TRBV30 and TRBJ2-1, with TRBD2 matching 9 bases. Trimming cost V 5 bases and J 4 bases; bases outside gene matches: 9. Germline values: CDR1 GTSNPN, CDR2 SVGIG (reference sequence). CDR3 length equals 15 residues. Here the CDR3 reads CAWSPGTSLYNEQFF. The CDR3, as DNA: TGTGCCTGGTCCCCCGGGACTAGCCTATACAATGAGCAGTTCTTC.

The V and J genes are TRBV28 and TRBJ1-6; D unresolved. This CDR3 contains 13 residues. The ends were cut back, 2 bases at V and 9 bases at J, with 8 bases in the middle. Germline V gene lookup returns CDR1 MDHEN and CDR2 SYDVKM. The CDR3: CASSLESGSPLHF. For the CDR3, the DNA is TGTGCCAGCAGTTTAGAAAGCGGTTCACCCCTCCACTTT.

This clonotype was counted between two and nine times. This sequence joins TRBV7-2 and TRBJ1-5; the D is unclear. Looked up from germline, CDR1 is SGHTA and CDR2 is FQGNSA. Trimming removed 0 bases at V and 0 bases at J, with 15 bases between. The CDR3 is made up of 18 amino acids. CDR3 in DNA: TGTGCCAGCAGCTTAGCTAGGTTTGGACCTTATAGCAATCAGCCCCAGCATTTT. This sequence encodes CASSLARFGPYSNQPQHF.

This clonotype was detected a few times. The chain carries TRBV3-1 and TRBJ2-1; 9 nucleotides match TRBD2. CDR3 length: 16 amino acids. With V trimmed by 4 bases and J by 7 bases, 11 bases remained unmatched. Germline V lookup: CDR1 LGHDT, CDR2 YNNKEL (reference sequence). Here the CDR3 DNA reads TGTGCCAGCAGCCGGCGGCTAGCGGGACCTGGGAATGAGCAGTTCTTC. It translates to CASSRRLAGPGNEQFF.

The rearrangement links TRBV12-3 or TRBV12-4 to TRBJ1-4; D call uncertain. V was clipped by 6 bases and J by 7 bases, with 15 bases between them. The CDR3 contains 14 residues. Here the CDR3 DNA reads TGTGCCAGCAGCAGCTATGGGAGTGCTGAAAAACTGTTTTTT. Protein product: CASSSYGSAEKLFF.

In its sample, this clonotype was seen a few times. The chain couples TRBV20-1 to TRBJ2-2, with 8 bases aligning to TRBD2. Germline CDR1 reads DFQATT; CDR2 reads SNEGSKA (reference sequence). The CDR3 has 15 residues. With 6 bases clipped from V and 3 bases from J, the junction kept 9 bases outside the gene matches. The CDR3 nucleotides are TGCAGTGCCCCGGCGGGGGGCGCGGACACCGGGGAGCTGTTTTTT. Amino acid sequence: CSAPAGGADTGELFF.

This clonotype was seen many times. This chain connects TRBV10-3 to TRBJ1-5; TRBD1 matches at 7 bases. CDR1 is ENHRY and CDR2 is SYGVKD in the germline V gene. Germline trimming cut 5 bases from V and 4 bases from J; bases unmatched to any gene: 5. There are 14 residues in the CDR3. For the CDR3, the DNA is TGTGCCATCAGTAGGGACAGAGAAAATCAGCCCCAGCATTTT. This codes for CAISRDRENQPQHF.

This clonotype was seen more than once but under ten times. This chain uses TRBV11-2 with TRBJ2-1; D may be TRBD1 (5 bases). Germline V gene sequence: CDR1 SGHAT, CDR2 FQNNGV. The length of the CDR3 is 16 residues. V dropped 7 bases and J dropped 0 bases, with 16 bases sitting between them. The CDR3 region is CASTFGRGFSYNEQFF. The CDR3 DNA follows: TGTGCCAGCACCTTCGGTAGGGGCTTCTCCTACAATGAGCAGTTCTTC.